This T cell receptor beta chain was documented in a study of control samples from healthy donors and cancer patients. The assay was immunoSEQ multiplex PCR, and TCRdb's table has in-frame clones only and misses some. This table holds 95,000 to 150,000 clones, around 94% found once. V was clipped by 1 base and J by 1 base, with 14 bases between them. Germline V gives CDR1 SGDLS, CDR2 YYNGEE. The CDR3 runs 16 residues. This TCR came from an elderly man with head and neck cancer. The genes are TRBV9 and TRBJ2-5; no firm D call. Sequenced material: PBMCs. The DNA of the CDR3 is TGTGCCAGCAGCGTATCCGGAGCGCCCGCCCAAGAGACCCAGTACTTC. Residues: CASSVSGAPAQETQYF.